The 29 T cell receptor beta chains in this list originate from one sample, sequenced in a study of blood T cell repertoires in COVID-19. TCRdb keeps only in-frame clones here, not all; method: immunoSEQ multiplex PCR. The sample shows some 390,000 clones, around 84% of them seen only once. Sequencing was done on a sample of peripheral blood. The receptors were gathered from a human donor in a cohort sampled during active COVID-19.

V is TRBV7-6 and J is TRBJ1-4; D perhaps matches TRBD1 (5 bases). V was cut by 5 bases and J by 0 bases, with 10 bases left in between. This CDR3 has 15 residues. In germline, CDR1 is SGHVS, CDR2 FNYEAQ. CDR3 region: CASSGGTPTNEKLFF. In DNA form, the CDR3 reads TGTGCCAGCAGCGGAGGGACGCCAACTAATGAAAAACTGTTTTTT.

The genes are TRBV3-1 (or the pseudogene TRBV3-2) and TRBJ1-4, with no clear D. The germline V gene has CDR1 LGHDT and CDR2 YNNKEL (reference sequence). V was clipped by 3 bases and J by 7 bases, with 9 bases between them. The CDR3 extends over 13 amino acids. The CDR3 region has the DNA TGTGCCAGCAGCCAGTCGCAGGCTGAAAAACTGTTTTTT. Its translation: CASSQSQAEKLFF.

V is TRBV6-5 and J is TRBJ2-5, with D hard to call. V was pared by 6 bases and J by 1 base, with 6 bases between. The germline V gene encodes CDR1 MNHEY and CDR2 SVGAGI. The CDR3 has 12 residues. The CDR3 reads CASSRSQETQYF. Written as DNA, the CDR3 is TGTGCCAGCAGCCGCAGCCAAGAGACCCAGTACTTC.

The chain has TRBV5-4 and TRBJ2-2; a weak D match, TRBD2 (6 bases). Per germline, CDR1 SGHNT and CDR2 YYREEE (reference sequence). V gave up 4 bases and J gave up 1 base, with 14 bases separating them. The CDR3 runs 16 residues. The CDR3 region is CASSRISGENTGELFF. CDR3 nucleotides: TGTGCCAGCAGCCGGATCTCGGGGGAGAACACCGGGGAGCTGTTTTTT.

This clone was counted once. This chain connects TRBV5-1 to TRBJ2-5; possibly TRBD1 for D (7 bases). Trimming cost V 4 bases and J 3 bases, with 13 bases left between them. CDR1 is SGHRS and CDR2 is YFSETQ in the germline V gene. This CDR3 region has 14 residues. The CDR3 spells CASSPQGGEETQYF. The CDR3 DNA reads TGCGCCAGCAGCCCTCAGGGGGGCGAAGAGACCCAGTACTTC.

The rearrangement uses TRBV2 and TRBJ2-5; D may be TRBD2 (6 bases). The CDR3 loop spans 14 amino acids. V gave up 4 bases and J gave up 3 bases, with 12 bases separating them. The germline gives CDR1 SNHLY, CDR2 FYNNEI. CDR3 region: CASSVEGEEETQYF. The CDR3, as DNA: TGTGCCAGCAGTGTGGAGGGTGAAGAAGAGACCCAGTACTTC.

The CDR3 DNA reads as TGTGCCAGCAGTTACTCGGGAACGGGGAATTCACCCCTCCACTTT. Encoded protein: CASSYSGTGNSPLHF. This chain joins TRBV6-6 and TRBJ1-6; no clear D. CDR1 is MNHNY, CDR2 SVGAGI, per germline (reference sequence). The germline V and J ends were trimmed by 0 bases and 7 bases, with 10 bases remaining between them. This CDR3 has 15 residues.

To note about this clone: The sample carries other DNA sequences with the same CDR3. This chain connects TRBV5-1 to TRBJ1-1, with 8 bases identical to TRBD1. CDR3 length: 16 amino acids. Germline V lookup: CDR1 SGHRS, CDR2 YFSETQ. V lost 2 bases to trimming and J lost 1 base; unmatched junction nucleotides: 7. The CDR3 DNA follows: TGCGCCAGCAGCTTCCGGACAGGGCGGGGGAACACTGAAGCTTTCTTT. Protein sequence: CASSFRTGRGNTEAFF.

V is TRBV18 and J is TRBJ2-1; D not resolved. Trimming cost V 3 bases and J 0 bases, with 9 bases left between them. Germline values: CDR1 KGHSH, CDR2 LQKENI. The CDR3 extends over 15 amino acids. DNA for the CDR3: TGTGCCAGCTCACCGGTGGCGGTCTCCTACAATGAGCAGTTCTTC. Residues: CASSPVAVSYNEQFF.

The chain has TRBV5-1 and TRBJ2-7, with D perhaps matching TRBD2 (5 bases). The CDR3 totals 17 residues. The V end lost 7 bases, the J end lost 5 bases, and 28 bases lay between the germline ends. Germline CDR1 reads SGHRS; CDR2 reads YFSETQ. This chain's CDR3 is CASSSGSGGLVVDEQYF. CDR3 nucleotides: TGCGCCAGCTCCTCCGGGTCGGGCGGGCTTGTCGTTGACGAGCAGTACTTC.

V usage is TRBV28 and J usage is TRBJ1-5, with no clear D. Trimming shortened V by 5 bases and J by 3 bases, and 14 bases separated the two germline ends. The CDR3 is 15 residues long. The germline gives CDR1 MDHEN, CDR2 SYDVKM. The DNA of the CDR3 is TGTGCCAGCAGTCAGACCGCCCGGGTCAATCAGCCCCAGCATTTT. As protein: CASSQTARVNQPQHF.

The V call is TRBV27, the J call TRBJ2-7, with 7 bases matching TRBD1. Per the germline V gene, CDR1 is MNHEY and CDR2 is SMNVEV (reference sequence). Trimming removed 2 bases from V and 3 bases from J; junction bases left unmatched: 16. This CDR3 contains 18 residues. CDR3 protein: CASSLGPRGRGLNYEQYF. For the CDR3, the DNA is TGTGCCAGCAGTTTAGGCCCAAGGGGCAGGGGGTTGAACTACGAGCAGTACTTC.

The chain uses TRBV5-1 and TRBJ2-7; perhaps TRBD1 as D (6 bases). The CDR3 consists of 15 residues. V lost 0 bases, J lost 2 bases, and 12 bases lay in between. Germline V gene lookup returns CDR1 SGHRS and CDR2 YFSETQ. In DNA, the CDR3 is TGCGCCAGCAGCTTGGCGGGGACAAAAACCTACGAGCAGTACTTC. Amino acid sequence: CASSLAGTKTYEQYF. Complete variable domain (other parts from reference TRBV5-1 and TRBJ2-7): KAGVTQTPRYLIKTRGQQVTLSCSPISGHRSVSWYQQTPGQGLQFLFEYFSETQRNKGNFPGRFSGRQFSNSRSEMNVSTLELGDSALYLCASSLAGTKTYEQYFGPGTRLTVT.

This chain uses TRBV19 with TRBJ2-6; the match to TRBD1 covers 8 bases. The germline V gene has CDR1 LNHDA and CDR2 SQIVND (reference sequence). The V gene end was trimmed by 6 bases and the J gene end by 1 base; junction bases not matched to a gene: 11. The length of the CDR3 is 18 residues. The CDR3 DNA is TGTGCCAGTAGGTTAAAGACAGGGGTAACATCTGGGGCCAACGTCCTGACTTTC. Translation gives CASRLKTGVTSGANVLTF.

This chain links TRBV2 with TRBJ1-6; TRBD1 matches at 9 bases. The CDR3 sequence is 16 residues long. V gave up 7 bases and J gave up 5 bases; unmatched junction bases: 9. CDR1 is SNHLY, CDR2 FYNNEI, per germline. For the CDR3, the DNA is TGTGCCAGCAAGACAGGGGGTATATTCGATAATTCACCCCTCCACTTT. Protein: CASKTGGIFDNSPLHF.

The chain has TRBV11-2 and TRBJ2-5; D not certain. This CDR3 is 14 amino acids long. Trimming removed 1 base at V and 6 bases at J, with 12 bases between. Germline V CDR1 and CDR2: SGHAT, FQNNGV. The CDR3 coding sequence is TGTGCCAGCAGCTTAGGGGTCGCGACACAGACCCAGTACTTC. This codes for CASSLGVATQTQYF. Full variable domain (missing parts from reference TRBV11-2 and TRBJ2-5): EAGVAQSPRYKIIEKRQSVAFWCNPISGHATLYWYQQILGQGPKLLIQFQNNGVVDDSQLPKDRFSAERLKGVDSTLKIQPAKLEDSAVYLCASSLGVATQTQYFGPGTRLLVL.

The chain is built from TRBV5-6 and TRBJ2-5, with 7 bases fitting TRBD1. With 4 bases clipped from V and 2 bases from J, the junction kept 11 bases outside the gene matches. This CDR3 is built from 16 residues. CDR1 is SGHDT, CDR2 YYEEEE, per germline. CDR3 DNA: TGTGCCAGCAGCCGGATTACAACGACAGGGCAAGAGACCCAGTACTTC. Translating it yields CASSRITTTGQETQYF.

The chain employs TRBV9 and TRBJ1-1; D is ambiguous. The CDR3 contains 15 residues. V gave up 4 bases and J gave up 1 base, with 14 bases separating them. The germline V gene has CDR1 SGDLS and CDR2 YYNGEE. The DNA of the CDR3 is TGTGCCAGCAGCCCGTCAGAAGATCGGAACACTGAAGCTTTCTTT. Its protein is CASSPSEDRNTEAFF.

The chain couples TRBV11-1 to TRBJ2-2; no firm D call. The germline V gene has CDR1 SGHAT and CDR2 FQDESV (reference sequence). The CDR3 is made up of 15 amino acids. V gave up 1 base and J gave up 3 bases, with 9 bases separating them. CDR3 loop: CASSLVTRDTGELFF. The CDR3 region has the DNA TGTGCCAGCAGCTTAGTAACCCGAGACACCGGGGAGCTGTTTTTT.

The rearrangement links TRBV13 to TRBJ1-1; D possibly corresponds to TRBD1 (6 bases). Trimming took off 4 bases at V and 7 bases at J, with 13 bases between the two ends. This CDR3 has 13 amino acids. Germline assignment: CDR1 PRHDT and CDR2 FYEKMQ (reference sequence). Here the CDR3 DNA reads TGTGCCAGCAGCTCCAGACAGGACGTTGAAGCTTTCTTT. It is translated as CASSSRQDVEAFF.

This clone was seen only a few times. The rearrangement links TRBV7-2 to TRBJ2-1; tentative D call: TRBD1 (6 bases). CDR3 length equals 15 residues. V was pared by 1 base and J by 8 bases, with 15 bases between. Germline values: CDR1 SGHTA, CDR2 FQGNSA. The CDR3 here is CASSLGRGSGYEQFF. The CDR3 DNA is TGTGCCAGCAGCTTAGGCAGGGGTTCTGGGTATGAGCAGTTCTTC.

The gene calls are TRBV7-9 and TRBJ2-7; tentatively, D is TRBD1 (6 bases). Germline V lookup: CDR1 SEHNR, CDR2 FQNEAQ (reference sequence). The V gene lost 5 bases and the J gene lost 5 bases, with 13 bases spanning the gap. CDR3 size: 13 residues. The DNA of the CDR3 is TGTGCCAGCAGCCCTAGAGGACAGAACGAGCAGTACTTC. It yields the protein CASSPRGQNEQYF.

The chain joins TRBV28 to TRBJ2-1, with 11 positions matching TRBD2. Per germline, CDR1 MDHEN and CDR2 SYDVKM. The CDR3 extends over 18 amino acids. The V segment lost 6 bases and the J segment 2 bases; nucleotides outside the gene matches: 12. CDR3 amino acids: CASSQISNSGRAYNEQFF. The CDR3 region has the DNA TGTGCCAGCAGCCAAATATCCAATAGCGGGAGGGCCTACAATGAGCAGTTCTTC.

J is TRBJ2-1 and V is TRBV11-2; 8 bases align to TRBD2. The CDR3 spans 15 residues. Losses at the gene ends were 3 bases for V and 7 bases for J; bases not matched to a gene: 8. Germline loops: CDR1 SGHAT, CDR2 FQNNGV. CDR3 in amino acids: CASSFSAGDGNEQFF. In DNA, the CDR3 is TGTGCCAGCAGCTTTTCAGCGGGGGATGGGAATGAGCAGTTCTTC.

V gene TRBV5-5 combines with J gene TRBJ2-1; TRBD1 matches 9 bases. CDR1 and CDR2 (germline): SGHKS, YYEKEE (reference sequence). CDR3 length: 15 amino acids. V gave up 4 bases and J gave up 7 bases; unmatched junction bases: 9. The CDR3 coding sequence is TGTGCCAGCAGCCGGGGACAGGGAATGTCAAATGAGCAGTTCTTC. As protein: CASSRGQGMSNEQFF.

The sample holds one count of this clone. The chain uses TRBV9 and TRBJ2-7, with a tentative D call TRBD1 (5 bases). Germline-derived CDR1 and CDR2 are SGDLS and YYNGEE. This CDR3 is 14 amino acids long. Trimming removed 4 bases from V and 0 bases from J, with 11 bases in between. The CDR3, as DNA: TGTGCCAGCAGCCCGCGACAGACCTCCTACGAGCAGTACTTC. It encodes CASSPRQTSYEQYF. The variable domain in full, completed from reference TRBV9 and TRBJ2-7, reads DSGVTQTPKHLITATGQRVTLRCSPRSGDLSVYWYQQSLDQGLQFLIQYYNGEERAKGNILERFSAQQFPDLHSELNLSSLELGDSALYFCASSPRQTSYEQYFGPGTRLTVT.

The chain combines TRBV27 with TRBJ1-2, with D maybe TRBD1 (5 bases). This CDR3 spans 15 amino acids. CDR1 MNHEY and CDR2 SMNVEV come from the germline V gene (reference sequence). V lost 0 bases, J lost 4 bases, and 12 bases lay in between. CDR3 sequence reads: CASSLSADSFYGYTF. Written as DNA, the CDR3 is TGTGCCAGCAGTTTATCGGCCGACAGCTTCTATGGCTACACCTTC.

In nucleotides, the CDR3 is TGCGCCAGCAGTCCTACGGGACTAGCGGGACAAGCGTCGGACAATGAGCAGTTCTTC. It is translated as CASSPTGLAGQASDNEQFF. The chain has TRBV4-1 and TRBJ2-1; 13 bases align to TRBD2. Unmatched junction bases numbered 16, after V lost 6 bases and J lost 5 bases. Germline V gene data show CDR1 as MGHRA and CDR2 as YSYEKL. The CDR3 is 19 amino acids.

The chain recombines TRBV9 with TRBJ1-1; 7 positions agree with TRBD1. CDR3 size: 14 residues. Per the germline V gene, CDR1 is SGDLS and CDR2 is YYNGEE. With 4 bases clipped from V and 6 bases from J, the junction kept 9 bases outside the gene matches. As DNA, the CDR3 is TGTGCCAGCAGCCCTAGACAGGGTGGCGCTGAAGCTTTCTTT. Protein sequence: CASSPRQGGAEAFF.